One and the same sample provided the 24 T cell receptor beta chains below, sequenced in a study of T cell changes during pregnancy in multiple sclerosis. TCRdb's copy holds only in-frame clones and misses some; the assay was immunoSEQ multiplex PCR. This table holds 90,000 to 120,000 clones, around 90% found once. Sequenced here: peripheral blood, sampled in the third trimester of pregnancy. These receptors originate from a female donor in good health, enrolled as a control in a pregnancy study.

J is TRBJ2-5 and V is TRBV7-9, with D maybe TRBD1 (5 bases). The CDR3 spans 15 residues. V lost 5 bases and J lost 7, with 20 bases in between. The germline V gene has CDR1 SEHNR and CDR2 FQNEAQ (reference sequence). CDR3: CASSPHPTGLGTQYF. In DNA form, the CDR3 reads TGTGCCAGCAGCCCACACCCCACAGGCCTCGGGACCCAGTACTTC. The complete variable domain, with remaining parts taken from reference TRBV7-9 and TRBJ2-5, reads DTGVSQNPRHKITKRGQNVTFRCDPISEHNRLYWYRQTLGQGPEFLTYFQNEAQLEKSRLLSDRFSAERPKGSFSTLEIQRTEQGDSAMYLCASSPHPTGLGTQYFGPGTRLLVL.

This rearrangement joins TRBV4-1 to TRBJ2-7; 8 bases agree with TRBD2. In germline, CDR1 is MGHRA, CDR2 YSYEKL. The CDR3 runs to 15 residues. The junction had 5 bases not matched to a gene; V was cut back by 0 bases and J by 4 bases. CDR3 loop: CASSQDGGVGYEQYF. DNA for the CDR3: TGCGCCAGCAGCCAAGACGGGGGGGTTGGTTACGAGCAGTACTTC.

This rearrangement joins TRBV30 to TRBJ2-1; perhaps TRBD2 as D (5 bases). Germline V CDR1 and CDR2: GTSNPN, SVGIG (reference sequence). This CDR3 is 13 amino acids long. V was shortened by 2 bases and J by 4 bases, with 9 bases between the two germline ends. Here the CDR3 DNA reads TGTGCCTGGAGTCGGGGTGATTACAATGAGCAGTTCTTC. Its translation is CAWSRGDYNEQFF.

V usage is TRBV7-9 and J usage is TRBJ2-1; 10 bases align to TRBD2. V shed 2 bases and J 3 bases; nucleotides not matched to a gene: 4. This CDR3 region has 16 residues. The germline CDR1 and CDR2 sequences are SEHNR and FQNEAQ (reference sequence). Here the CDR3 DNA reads TGTGCCAGCAGCTTACTAGCGGGGGCCCTCTACAATGAGCAGTTCTTC. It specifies CASSLLAGALYNEQFF.

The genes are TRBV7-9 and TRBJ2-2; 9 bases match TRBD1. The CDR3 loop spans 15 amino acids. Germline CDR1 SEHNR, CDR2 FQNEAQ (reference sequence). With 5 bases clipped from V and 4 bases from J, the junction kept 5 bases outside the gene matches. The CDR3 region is CASSPGTGITGELFF. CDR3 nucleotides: TGTGCCAGCAGCCCCGGGACAGGGATCACCGGGGAGCTGTTTTTT.

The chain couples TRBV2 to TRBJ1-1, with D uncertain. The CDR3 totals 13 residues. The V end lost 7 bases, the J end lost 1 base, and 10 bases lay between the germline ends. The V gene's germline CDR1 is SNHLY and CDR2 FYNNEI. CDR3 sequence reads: CASIFSRNTEAFF. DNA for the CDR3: TGTGCCAGCATTTTTTCCAGGAACACTGAAGCTTTCTTT.

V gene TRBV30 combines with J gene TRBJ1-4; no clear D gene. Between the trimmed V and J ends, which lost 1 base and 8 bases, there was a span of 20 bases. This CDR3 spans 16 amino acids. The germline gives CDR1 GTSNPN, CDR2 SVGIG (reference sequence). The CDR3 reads CAWSAGTGVLEEKLFF. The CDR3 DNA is TGTGCCTGGAGTGCAGGAACCGGGGTGTTAGAGGAAAAACTGTTTTTT. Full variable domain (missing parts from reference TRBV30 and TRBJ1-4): SQTIHQWPATLVQPVGSPLSLECTVEGTSNPNLYWYRQAAGRGLQLLFYSVGIGQISSEVPQNLSASRPQDRQFILSSKKLLLSDSGFYLCAWSAGTGVLEEKLFFGSGTQLSVL.

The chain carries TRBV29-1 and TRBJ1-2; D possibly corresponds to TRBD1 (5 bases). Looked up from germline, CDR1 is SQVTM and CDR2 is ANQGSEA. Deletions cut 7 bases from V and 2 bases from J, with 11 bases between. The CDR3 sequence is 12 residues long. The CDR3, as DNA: TGCAGCGGTTCGGGGGGAAACTATGGCTACACCTTC. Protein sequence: CSGSGGNYGYTF.

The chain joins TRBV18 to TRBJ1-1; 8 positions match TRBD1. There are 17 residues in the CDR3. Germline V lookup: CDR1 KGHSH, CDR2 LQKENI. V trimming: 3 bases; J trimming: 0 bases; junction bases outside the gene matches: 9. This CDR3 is CASSPGGQERMNTEAFF. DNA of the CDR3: TGTGCCAGCTCACCTGGGGGACAGGAGAGAATGAACACTGAAGCTTTCTTT.

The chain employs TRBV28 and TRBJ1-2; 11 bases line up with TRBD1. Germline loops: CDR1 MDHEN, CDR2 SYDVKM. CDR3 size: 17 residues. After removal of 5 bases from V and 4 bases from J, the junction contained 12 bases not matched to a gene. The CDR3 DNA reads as TGTGCCAGCAGTGTGACGGGACAGGGGGATGGTGGCTATGGCTACACCTTC. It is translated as CASSVTGQGDGGYGYTF.

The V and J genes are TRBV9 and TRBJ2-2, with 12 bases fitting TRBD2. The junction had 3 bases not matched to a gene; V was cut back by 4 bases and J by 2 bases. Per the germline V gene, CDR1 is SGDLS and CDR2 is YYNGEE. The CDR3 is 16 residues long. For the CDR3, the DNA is TGTGCCAGCAGCTTGACTAGCGGGGGTAACACCGGGGAGCTGTTTTTT. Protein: CASSLTSGGNTGELFF.

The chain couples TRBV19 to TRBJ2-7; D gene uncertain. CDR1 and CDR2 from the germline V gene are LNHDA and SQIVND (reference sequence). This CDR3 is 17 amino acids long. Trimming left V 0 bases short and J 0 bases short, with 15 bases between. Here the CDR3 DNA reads TGTGCCAGTAGTATAGAGGGCTCCGGATCCAGCTCCTACGAGCAGTACTTC. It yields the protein CASSIEGSGSSSYEQYF.

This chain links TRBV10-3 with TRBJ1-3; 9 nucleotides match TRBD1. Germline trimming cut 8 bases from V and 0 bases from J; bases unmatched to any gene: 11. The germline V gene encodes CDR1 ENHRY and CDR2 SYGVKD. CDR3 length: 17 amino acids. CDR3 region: CAISGTGRPFSGNTIYF. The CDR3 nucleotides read TGTGCCATCTCCGGGACAGGGCGCCCCTTCTCTGGAAACACCATATATTTT.

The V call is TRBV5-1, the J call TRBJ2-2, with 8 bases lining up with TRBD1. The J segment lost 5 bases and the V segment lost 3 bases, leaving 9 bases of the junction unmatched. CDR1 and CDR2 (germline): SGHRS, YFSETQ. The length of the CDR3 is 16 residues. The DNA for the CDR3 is TGCGCCAGCAGCTCAAAATGGACAGGGTGGACCGGGGAGCTGTTTTTT. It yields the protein CASSSKWTGWTGELFF.

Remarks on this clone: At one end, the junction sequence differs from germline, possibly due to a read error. As DNA, the CDR3 is TGTGCTAGCAGCGCCGGGACTCGGGGATTTTACGAGCAGTTCTTC. Residues: CASSAGTRGFYEQFF. This chain joins TRBV7-7 and TRBJ2-1; D perhaps matches TRBD2 (6 bases). CDR1 and CDR2 (germline): SSHAT, FNYEAQ (reference sequence). The CDR3 contains 15 residues.

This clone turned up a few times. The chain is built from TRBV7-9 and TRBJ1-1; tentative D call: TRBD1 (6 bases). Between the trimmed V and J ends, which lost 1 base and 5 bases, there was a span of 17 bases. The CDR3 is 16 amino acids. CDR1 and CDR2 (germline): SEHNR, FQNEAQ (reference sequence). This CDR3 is CASSLDYRGASTEAFF. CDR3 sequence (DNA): TGTGCCAGCAGCTTAGATTATCGGGGGGCGAGTACTGAAGCTTTCTTT. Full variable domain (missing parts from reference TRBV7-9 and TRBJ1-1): DTGVSQNPRHKITKRGQNVTFRCDPISEHNRLYWYRQTLGQGPEFLTYFQNEAQLEKSRLLSDRFSAERPKGSFSTLEIQRTEQGDSAMYLCASSLDYRGASTEAFFGQGTRLTVV.

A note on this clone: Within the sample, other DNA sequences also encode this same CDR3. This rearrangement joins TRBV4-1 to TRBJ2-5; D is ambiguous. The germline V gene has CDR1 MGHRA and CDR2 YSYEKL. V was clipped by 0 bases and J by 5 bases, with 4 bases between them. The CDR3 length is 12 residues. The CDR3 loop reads CASSQDRETQYF. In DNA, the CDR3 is TGCGCCAGCAGCCAAGACCGGGAGACCCAGTACTTC.

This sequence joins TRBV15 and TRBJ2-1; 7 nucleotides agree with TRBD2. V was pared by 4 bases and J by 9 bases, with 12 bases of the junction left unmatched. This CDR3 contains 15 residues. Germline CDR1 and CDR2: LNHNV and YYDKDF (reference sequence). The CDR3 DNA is TGTGCCACCAGCACCCATGGGGGGGGTTTGGGTGAGCAGTTCTTC. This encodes CATSTHGGGLGEQFF. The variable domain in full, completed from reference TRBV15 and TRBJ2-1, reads DAMVIQNPRYQVTQFGKPVTLSCSQTLNHNVMYWYQQKSSQAPKLLFHYYDKDFNNEADTPDNFQSRRPNTSFCFLDIRSPGLGDTAMYLCATSTHGGGLGEQFFGPGTRLTVL.

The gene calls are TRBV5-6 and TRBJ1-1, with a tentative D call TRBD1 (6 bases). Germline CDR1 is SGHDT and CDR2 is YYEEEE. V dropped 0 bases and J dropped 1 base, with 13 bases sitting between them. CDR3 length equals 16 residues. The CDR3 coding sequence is TGTGCCAGCAGCTTGGTGTTCCGGGGGGCGAACACTGAAGCTTTCTTT. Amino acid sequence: CASSLVFRGANTEAFF.

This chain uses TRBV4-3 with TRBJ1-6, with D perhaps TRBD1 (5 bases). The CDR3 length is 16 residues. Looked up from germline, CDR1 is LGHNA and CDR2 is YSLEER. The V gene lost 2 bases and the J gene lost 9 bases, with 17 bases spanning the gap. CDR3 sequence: CASSQTRGEPLSPLHF. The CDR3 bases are TGCGCCAGCAGCCAAACCCGGGGGGAGCCGCTTTCACCCCTCCACTTT.

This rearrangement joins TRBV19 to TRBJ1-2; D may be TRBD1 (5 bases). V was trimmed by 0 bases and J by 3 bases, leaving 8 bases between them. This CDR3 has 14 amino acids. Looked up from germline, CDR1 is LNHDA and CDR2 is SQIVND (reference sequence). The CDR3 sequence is CASSIEKGYYGYTF. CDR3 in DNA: TGTGCCAGTAGTATAGAGAAGGGGTACTATGGCTACACCTTC.

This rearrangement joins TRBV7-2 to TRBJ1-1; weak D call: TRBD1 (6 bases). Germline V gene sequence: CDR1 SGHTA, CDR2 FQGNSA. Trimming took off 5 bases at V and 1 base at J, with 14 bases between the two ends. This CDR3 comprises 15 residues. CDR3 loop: CASSDHRAGNTEAFF. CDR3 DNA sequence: TGTGCCAGCAGCGACCACAGGGCTGGGAACACTGAAGCTTTCTTT.

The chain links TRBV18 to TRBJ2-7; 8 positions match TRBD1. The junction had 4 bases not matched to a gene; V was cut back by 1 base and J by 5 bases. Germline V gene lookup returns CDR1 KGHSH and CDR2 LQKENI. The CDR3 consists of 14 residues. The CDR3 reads CASSPRTGPHEQYF. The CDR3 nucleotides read TGTGCCAGCTCACCACGGACAGGGCCCCACGAGCAGTACTTC. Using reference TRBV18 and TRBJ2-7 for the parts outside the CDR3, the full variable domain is NAGVMQNPRHLVRRRGQEARLRCSPMKGHSHVYWYRQLPEEGLKFMVYLQKENIIDESGMPKERFSAEFPKEGPSILRIQQVVRGDSAAYFCASSPRTGPHEQYFGPGTRLTVT.

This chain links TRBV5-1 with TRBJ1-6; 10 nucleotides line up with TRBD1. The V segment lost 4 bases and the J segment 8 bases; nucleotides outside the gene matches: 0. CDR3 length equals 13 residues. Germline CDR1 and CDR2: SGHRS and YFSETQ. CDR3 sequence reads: CASSGTGDSPLHF. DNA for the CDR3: TGCGCCAGCAGCGGGACAGGGGATTCACCCCTCCACTTT.